Below are 12 T cell receptor beta chains sequenced from a single sample in a study of T-cell memory formation after mild COVID-19. TCRdb reprocessed the 5' RACE reads via MiXCR and lists one record per CDR3 protein. The data hold under 600,000 distinct CDR3 sequences, with roughly 21% observed a single time. Source material: PBMCs or a T cell subset sorted from them (not recorded which). All receptors derive from an adult woman who had mild COVID-19 (a few samples of this study predate the infection). Cell type and time point are not known.

This clonotype was counted only a few times. This chain joins TRBV15 and TRBJ2-5, with D possibly being TRBD1 (6 bases). This CDR3 has 14 residues. CDR1 is LNHNV and CDR2 is YYDKDF in the germline V gene (reference sequence). The V and J ends lost 6 bases and 5 bases respectively, with 16 bases between them. CDR3 protein: CATRAQGSGETQYF. The CDR3, as DNA: TGTGCCACCAGGGCCCAGGGGAGTGGGGAGACCCAGTACTTC.

The V and J genes are TRBV4-1 and TRBJ2-4; perhaps TRBD1 as D (6 bases). The CDR3 is 17 amino acids. Germline V gene data show CDR1 as MGHRA and CDR2 as YSYEKL. Between the trimmed V and J ends, which lost 0 bases and 7 bases, there was a span of 19 bases. CDR3: CASSQDRTNRVDNIQYF. The CDR3 DNA follows: TGCGCCAGCAGCCAAGATCGGACAAACAGGGTAGATAACATTCAGTACTTC.

The chain is built from TRBV5-1 and TRBJ2-1; maybe TRBD2 (5 bases). CDR1 and CDR2 from the germline V gene are SGHRS and YFSETQ. Trimming shortened V by 4 bases and J by 7 bases, and 18 bases separated the two germline ends. The CDR3 is 15 amino acids. This CDR3 is CASSPGWPSQNEQFF. The CDR3 DNA is TGCGCCAGCAGCCCTGGGTGGCCTAGCCAGAATGAGCAGTTCTTC. Full variable domain (rest looked up from reference TRBV5-1 and TRBJ2-1): KAGVTQTPRYLIKTRGQQVTLSCSPISGHRSVSWYQQTPGQGLQFLFEYFSETQRNKGNFPGRFSGRQFSNSRSEMNVSTLELGDSALYLCASSPGWPSQNEQFFGPGTRLTVL.

This clonotype was counted only a few times. V and J are TRBV20-1 and TRBJ2-5; 9 nucleotides agree with TRBD1. The length of the CDR3 is 14 residues. CDR1 is DFQATT, CDR2 SNEGSKA, per germline (reference sequence). The trim removed 5 bases at V and 5 bases at J, leaving 9 bases unmatched. The CDR3 DNA reads TGCAGTGCTCCTAGACAGGGGGAAAGGGAGACCCAGTACTTC. Protein sequence: CSAPRQGERETQYF.

This chain connects TRBV7-9 to TRBJ1-5; D unclear. The V and J ends lost 5 bases and 5 bases respectively, with 10 bases between them. The CDR3 covers 13 residues. Germline-derived CDR1 and CDR2 are SEHNR and FQNEAQ (reference sequence). The DNA of the CDR3 is TGTGCCAGCAGCGGAATCGGGGATCAGCCCCAGCATTTT. The encoded protein is CASSGIGDQPQHF.

This chain connects TRBV5-1 to TRBJ2-3; the match to TRBD2 covers 8 bases. CDR1 and CDR2 from the germline V gene are SGHRS and YFSETQ. The CDR3 spans 14 residues. Trimming removed 7 bases from V and 2 bases from J; junction bases left unmatched: 6. The CDR3 loop is CASLRGEYTDTQYF. DNA of the CDR3: TGCGCCAGCCTGCGGGGGGAGTACACAGATACGCAGTATTTT.

The chain is built from TRBV6-1 and TRBJ1-2, with D tentatively TRBD1 (5 bases). Per germline, CDR1 MNHNS and CDR2 SASEGT. With 1 base removed from V and 7 bases from J, the gap between germline ends came to 13 bases. The CDR3 loop spans 14 amino acids. The CDR3 spells CASSEVASQGGYTF. The CDR3 DNA follows: TGTGCCAGCAGTGAAGTGGCATCTCAGGGTGGCTACACCTTC.

The V and J genes are TRBV7-2 and TRBJ1-4; TRBD1 matches at 9 bases. Losses at the gene ends were 2 bases for V and 7 bases for J; bases not matched to a gene: 2. The CDR3 extends over 14 amino acids. Germline CDR1 and CDR2: SGHTA and FQGNSA. The CDR3 DNA sequence: TGTGCCAGCAGCTTATCGACAGGGGGTGAAAAACTGTTTTTT. Protein product: CASSLSTGGEKLFF.

This clonotype was found a few times. V usage is TRBV9 and J usage is TRBJ2-7; no reliable D call. V dropped 4 bases and J dropped 1 base, with 9 bases sitting between them. The CDR3 length is 13 residues. Germline V gene sequence: CDR1 SGDLS, CDR2 YYNGEE. CDR3 coding DNA: TGTGCCAGCAGCCTTTGGAAGTCCTACGAGCAGTACTTC. This gives the protein CASSLWKSYEQYF.

J is TRBJ1-1 and V is TRBV27; no reliable D call. Germline V CDR1 and CDR2: MNHEY, SMNVEV (reference sequence). The CDR3 consists of 15 residues. V was clipped by 5 bases and J by 1 base, with 14 bases between them. The DNA of the CDR3 is TGTGCCAGCAGTCTGATGGCGGAAGAGAACACTGAAGCTTTCTTT. Encoded protein: CASSLMAEENTEAFF.

This clonotype occurred once. One junction end disagrees with the germline gene, perhaps due to a read error. The chain combines TRBV29-1 with TRBJ2-2; D may match TRBD1 or TRBD2 (6 bases each). The CDR3 is made up of 14 amino acids. Germline CDR1 is SQVTM and CDR2 is ANQGSEA. In DNA, the CDR3 is TGCAGCGTTGGTCGGGGGACATCCACCGGGGGGCTGTTTTTT. It translates to CSVGRGTSTGGLFF.

This clonotype has just a few counts. The chain combines TRBV7-9 with TRBJ2-1; tentatively, D is TRBD1 (5 bases). Germline values: CDR1 SEHNR, CDR2 FQNEAQ (reference sequence). CDR3 length: 16 residues. With 2 bases removed from V and 5 bases from J, the gap between germline ends came to 16 bases. The CDR3 region is CASSLLVTAINNEQFF. DNA for the CDR3: TGTGCCAGCAGCTTATTGGTGACAGCCATAAACAATGAGCAGTTCTTC.